This entry concerns a single TCR beta chain. This sample was taken from a study of blood T cell repertoires in COVID-19. Assay: immunoSEQ multiplex PCR; the TCRdb copy retains only in-frame clones and omits some. The data contain roughly 77,000 clones, 75% to 90% of them singletons. Sequencing input: peripheral blood. This clonotype was sampled from a woman older than 75 with active COVID-19.

The chain's CDR3 is CASSPPRVAGNTIYF. The DNA of the CDR3 is TGTGCCAGCTCACCACCGCGGGTGGCGGGAAACACCATATATTTT. This sequence joins TRBV18 and TRBJ1-3; D gene unclear. V lost 0 bases, J lost 4 bases, and 10 bases lay in between. Germline V CDR1 and CDR2: KGHSH, LQKENI. The CDR3 totals 15 residues.